Listed below are T cell receptor beta chains from one sample, sequenced in a study of blood T cell repertoires in COVID-19. Only in-frame clones appear in the TCRdb table, and some are missing; sequencing was by immunoSEQ multiplex PCR. The sample has some 95,000 clones; roughly nine tenths are singletons. Sequenced material: peripheral blood. Receptors originate from a man in his 70s with acute or convalescent COVID-19. Both conserved end residues are trimmed from each CDR3.

J,V,CDR3
TRBJ1-3,TRBV10-3,AITPRDGPTGNTIY
TRBJ1-2,TRBV2,ASSFLDMSYT
TRBJ2-2,TRBV27,ASSWALPNTGELF
TRBJ1-6,TRBV28,ASSQGGNNSPLH
TRBJ2-7,TRBV6-5,ASNYRGSYEQY
TRBJ2-7,TRBV27,ASSLSGSGGYTYEQY
TRBJ1-3,TRBV19,ATSGQISSGNTIY
TRBJ1-2,TRBV9,ASSVATTGDNYGYT
TRBJ2-1,TRBV19,ASRRLANYNEQF
TRBJ1-5,TRBV7-2,ASSLVGQNQPQH
TRBJ1-1,TRBV7-2,ASSLGANTEAF
TRBJ1-4,TRBV3-1/TRBV3-2,ASSPRASEKLF
TRBJ2-7,TRBV5-1,ASSSGQGEQY
TRBJ2-5,TRBV18,ASSFTGTGQETQY
TRBJ2-7,TRBV15,ATSVPGTATYEQY
TRBJ2-1,TRBV10-3,AITSGDNSYNEQF
TRBJ2-5,TRBV30,AWTQWDRGMGQY
TRBJ2-1,TRBV7-8,ASSSTGGQFYNEQF
TRBJ1-1,TRBV28,ASSLRQEKTEAF
TRBJ2-2,TRBV15,ATSRDQGTGGELF
TRBJ1-4,TRBV4-2,ASSQVTQGDEKLF
TRBJ1-2,TRBV6-5,ASSSGQGGGYT
TRBJ1-4,TRBV6-1,ASSELGGEKLF
TRBJ1-2,TRBV25-1,ASSDPGERGYGYT
TRBJ2-7,TRBV3-1/TRBV3-2,ASSQVEREQY
TRBJ2-5,TRBV6-1,ASSWTSGGLETQY
TRBJ2-7,TRBV10-1,ASSDRGTASYEQY
TRBJ1-6,TRBV5-4,ASSFGQGPSPLH
TRBJ2-1,TRBV7-6,ASSLGSQTYNEQF
TRBJ2-7,TRBV11-3,ASSSGQTYAQY
TRBJ1-1,TRBV28,ASSPRWSEAF
TRBJ1-1,TRBV5-1,ASSFGQGSHPLNTEAF
TRBJ1-2,TRBV19,ASSTNPPGEEGYGYT
TRBJ2-2,TRBV19,ASSYRGRAGELF
TRBJ1-3,TRBV7-9,ASSLARGPSSGNTIY
TRBJ1-6,TRBV18,ASSPGGNNSPLH
TRBJ2-2,TRBV5-1,ASSLDGRGTGELF
TRBJ1-6,TRBV6-5,ASSDYRLSSPLH
TRBJ1-3,TRBV11-2,ASMISLGYGRGNTIY
TRBJ1-5,TRBV5-8,ASSLTGRNQPQH
TRBJ1-1,TRBV10-2,ASSESAQAF
TRBJ1-5,TRBV29-1,SVGGQGSNQPQH
TRBJ1-4,TRBV19,ASSPGQGRNEKLF
TRBJ2-1,TRBV7-8,ASSYLQGNEQF
TRBJ2-1,TRBV13,ASSTRRQASSYNEQF
TRBJ1-1,TRBV28,ASSSGGAGNTEAF
TRBJ1-2,TRBV29-1,SALGQTPNYGYT
TRBJ2-2,TRBV5-5,ASSLGSEATGELF
TRBJ2-7,TRBV5-4,ASSSTGSPLYEQY
TRBJ2-1,TRBV19,ASSPGQAYNEQF
TRBJ2-5,TRBV10-1,ASSDDLETQY
TRBJ1-2,TRBV19,ASSIDGQGASGYT
TRBJ1-3,TRBV7-3,ASSLTRGNTIY
TRBJ2-5,TRBV14,ASSQDASVETQY
TRBJ2-7,TRBV2,ASSEVGGEQY